This TCR beta chain was retrieved from a study of T cell repertoires in cytomegalovirus infection. Study overall: Public TCR beta signatures indicated both CMV infection and matching HLA type. Overall study findings and caveats: Accumulated public TCR beta family frequency recognized individuals carrying CMV together with the relevant HLA.

CDR1 ENHRY and CDR2 SYGVKD come from the germline V gene. V was trimmed by 5 bases and J by 5 bases, leaving 7 bases between them. This CDR3 is built from 12 residues. TCRdb reanalysed the reads using MiXCR and keeps one entry per CDR3 protein. The sample records roughly 300,000 distinct CDR3 sequences, more than 9% being singletons. This clonotype was seen more than once but under ten times. What it recognizes is unknown. Sequencing was performed on PBMCs. The chain has TRBV10-3 and TRBJ2-1; no reliable D call. The source is a human donor in good health (CMV status not recorded). Some clones in this sample may be carry-over from other donors' samples. The CDR3 region has the DNA TGTGCCATCAGTCGGAATGACAATGAGCAGTTCTTC. It specifies CAISRNDNEQFF.